The present T cell receptor (beta chain) was sequenced within a study of cytomegalovirus exposure and HLA in healthy donors. In the case of this clone: Its cognate antigen is unknown.

Per the germline V gene, CDR1 is SGHRS and CDR2 is YFSETQ. The CDR3 covers 15 residues. After removal of 1 base from V and 0 bases from J, the junction contained 4 bases not matched to a gene. Study-level results: Sequencing depth roughly uniform across donors was assumed in presence/absence analyses.

This PCR relied on a set of 60 Vbeta primers and 13 Jbeta primers. The table came from immunoSEQ multiplex PCR; TCRdb's copy has only in-frame clones and leaves some out. This table has around 170,000 clones, around 80% appearing once. The sequence derives from a girl aged 10-17 years in good health and CMV-seropositive. The sample was PBMCs. The V gene is TRBV5-1, the J gene TRBJ2-7, with TRBD2 matching over 7 bases. The CDR3, as DNA: TGCGCCAGCAGCTTGATCTCTAGCGGCTCCTACGAGCAGTACTTC. This sequence encodes CASSLISSGSYEQYF.